This T cell receptor (beta chain) was recovered during a study of radiotherapy plus CTLA-4 blockade in lung cancer. Broader study findings: TCR clones from tumors expanded in blood after radiotherapy plus ipilimumab.

Worth noting for this clone: Its antigen remains unknown.

People whose metastatic non-small-cell lung cancer was chemo-refractory got focal radiation along with CTLA-4 blockade by ipilimumab. CDR3 length equals 19 residues. Trimming shortened V by 4 bases and J by 6 bases, and 29 bases separated the two germline ends. The germline gives CDR1 MGHRA, CDR2 YSYEKL. Assay: immunoSEQ multiplex PCR; the TCRdb copy retains only in-frame clones and omits some. The data contain 75,000 or so clones, roughly 80% of them singletons. The sequence was collected from a human donor with non-small cell lung cancer who had a complete response to radiotherapy plus ipilimumab. This chain joins TRBV4-1 and TRBJ2-3, with a possible D match to TRBD2 (7 bases). This sample comprised peripheral blood, obtained from a patient treated with radiotherapy plus ipilimumab. The CDR3 DNA reads TGCGCCAGCAGCCCGACGCGGATCGTAGGGGGGAGGGCGGGTGATACGCAGTATTTT. This codes for CASSPTRIVGGRAGDTQYF.